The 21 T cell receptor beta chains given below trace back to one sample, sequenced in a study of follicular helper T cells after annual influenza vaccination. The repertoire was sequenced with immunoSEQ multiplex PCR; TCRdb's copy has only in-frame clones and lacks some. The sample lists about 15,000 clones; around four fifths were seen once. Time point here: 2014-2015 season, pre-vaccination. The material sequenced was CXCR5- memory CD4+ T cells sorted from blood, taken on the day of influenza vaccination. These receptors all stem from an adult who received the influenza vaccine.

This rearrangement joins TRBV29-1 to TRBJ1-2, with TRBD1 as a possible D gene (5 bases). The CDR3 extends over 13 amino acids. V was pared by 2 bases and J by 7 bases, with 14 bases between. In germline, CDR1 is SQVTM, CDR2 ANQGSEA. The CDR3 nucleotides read TGCAGCGTTGAACAGGGCCGTCGCAGTGGCTACACCTTC. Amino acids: CSVEQGRRSGYTF. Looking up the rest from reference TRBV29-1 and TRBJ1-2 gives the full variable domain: SAVISQKPSRDICQRGTSLTIQCQVDSQVTMMFWYRQQPGQSLTLIATANQGSEATYESGFVIDKFPISRPNLTFSTLTVSNMSPEDSSIYLCSVEQGRRSGYTFGSGTRLTVV.

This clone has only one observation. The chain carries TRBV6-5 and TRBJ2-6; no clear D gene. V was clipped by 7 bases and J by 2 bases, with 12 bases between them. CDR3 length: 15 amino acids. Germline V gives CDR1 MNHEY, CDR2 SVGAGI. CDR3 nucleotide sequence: TGTGCCAGCACCAGCTTTGGGGCTGGGGCCAACGTCCTGACTTTC. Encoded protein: CASTSFGAGANVLTF.

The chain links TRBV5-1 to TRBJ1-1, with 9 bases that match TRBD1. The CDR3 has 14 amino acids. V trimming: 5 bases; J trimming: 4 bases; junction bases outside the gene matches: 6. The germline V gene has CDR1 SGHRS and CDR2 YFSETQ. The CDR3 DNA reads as TGCGCCAGCAGAGGACAGGGGTTGATCACTGAAGCTTTCTTT. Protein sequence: CASRGQGLITEAFF.

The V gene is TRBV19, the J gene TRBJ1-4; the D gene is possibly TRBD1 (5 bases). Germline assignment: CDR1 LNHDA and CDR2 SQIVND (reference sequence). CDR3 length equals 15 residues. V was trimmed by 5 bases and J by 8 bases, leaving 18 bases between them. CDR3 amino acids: CASSSPGREREKLFF. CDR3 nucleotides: TGTGCCAGTAGTTCGCCGGGACGGGAGCGGGAAAAACTGTTTTTT.

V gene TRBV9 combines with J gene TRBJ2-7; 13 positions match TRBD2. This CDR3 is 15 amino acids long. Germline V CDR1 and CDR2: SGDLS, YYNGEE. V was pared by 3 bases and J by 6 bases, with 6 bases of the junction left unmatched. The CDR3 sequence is CASSAELAGGLEQYF. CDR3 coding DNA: TGTGCCAGCAGCGCCGAACTAGCGGGGGGGCTCGAGCAGTACTTC.

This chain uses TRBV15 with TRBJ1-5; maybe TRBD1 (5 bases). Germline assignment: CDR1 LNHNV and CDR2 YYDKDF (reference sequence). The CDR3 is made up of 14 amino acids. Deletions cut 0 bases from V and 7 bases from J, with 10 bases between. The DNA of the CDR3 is TGTGCCACCAGCAGAGAACAGGATCGGCAGCCCCAGCATTTT. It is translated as CATSREQDRQPQHF. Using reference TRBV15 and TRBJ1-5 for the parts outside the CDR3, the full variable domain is DAMVIQNPRYQVTQFGKPVTLSCSQTLNHNVMYWYQQKSSQAPKLLFHYYDKDFNNEADTPDNFQSRRPNTSFCFLDIRSPGLGDTAMYLCATSREQDRQPQHFGDGTRLSIL.

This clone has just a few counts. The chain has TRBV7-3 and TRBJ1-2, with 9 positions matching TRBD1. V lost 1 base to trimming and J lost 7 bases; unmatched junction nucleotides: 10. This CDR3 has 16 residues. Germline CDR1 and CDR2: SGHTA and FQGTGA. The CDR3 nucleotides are TGTGCCAGCAGCTTAAGGGGCCGGGACAGGGTCACTGGCTACACCTTC. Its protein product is CASSLRGRDRVTGYTF.

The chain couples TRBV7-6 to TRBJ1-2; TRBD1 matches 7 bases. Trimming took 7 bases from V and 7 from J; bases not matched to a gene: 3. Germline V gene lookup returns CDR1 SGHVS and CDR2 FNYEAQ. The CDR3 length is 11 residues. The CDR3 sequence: CASTGTVGYTF. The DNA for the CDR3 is TGTGCCAGCACCGGGACAGTTGGCTACACCTTC.

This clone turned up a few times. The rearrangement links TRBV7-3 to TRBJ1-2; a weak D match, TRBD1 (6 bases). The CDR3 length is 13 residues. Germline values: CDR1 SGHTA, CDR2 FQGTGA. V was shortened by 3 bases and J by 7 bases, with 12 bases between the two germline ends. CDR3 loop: CASSFGTGFGYTF. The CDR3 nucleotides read TGTGCCAGCAGCTTTGGTACAGGGTTTGGCTACACCTTC.

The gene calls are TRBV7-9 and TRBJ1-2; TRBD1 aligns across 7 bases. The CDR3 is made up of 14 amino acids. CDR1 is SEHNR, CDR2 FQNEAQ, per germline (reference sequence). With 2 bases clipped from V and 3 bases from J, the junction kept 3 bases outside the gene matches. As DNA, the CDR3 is TGTGCCAGCAGCTTAACAACAGGGGACTATGGCTACACCTTC. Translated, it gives CASSLTTGDYGYTF.

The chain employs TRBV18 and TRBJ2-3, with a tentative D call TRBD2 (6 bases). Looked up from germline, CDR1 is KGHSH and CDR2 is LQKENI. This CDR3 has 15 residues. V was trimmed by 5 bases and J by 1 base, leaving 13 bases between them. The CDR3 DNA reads TGTGCCAGCTCAGTGACTAGTTCTGGCACAGATACGCAGTATTTT. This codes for CASSVTSSGTDTQYF. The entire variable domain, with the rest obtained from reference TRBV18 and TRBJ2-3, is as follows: NAGVMQNPRHLVRRRGQEARLRCSPMKGHSHVYWYRQLPEEGLKFMVYLQKENIIDESGMPKERFSAEFPKEGPSILRIQQVVRGDSAAYFCASSVTSSGTDTQYFGPGTRLTVL.

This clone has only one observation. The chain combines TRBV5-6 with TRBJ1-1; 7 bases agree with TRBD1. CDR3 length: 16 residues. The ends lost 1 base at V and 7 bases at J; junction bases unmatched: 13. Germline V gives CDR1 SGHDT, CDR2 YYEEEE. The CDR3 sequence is CASSLRATGLAIEAFF. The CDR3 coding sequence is TGTGCCAGCAGCTTGAGGGCGACAGGGCTCGCGATTGAAGCTTTCTTT.

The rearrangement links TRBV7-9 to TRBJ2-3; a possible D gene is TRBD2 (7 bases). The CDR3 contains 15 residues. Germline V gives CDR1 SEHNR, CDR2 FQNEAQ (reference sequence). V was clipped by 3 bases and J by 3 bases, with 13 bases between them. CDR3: CASSLMRGRTDTQYF. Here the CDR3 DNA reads TGTGCCAGCAGCTTGATGCGGGGGCGAACAGATACGCAGTATTTT. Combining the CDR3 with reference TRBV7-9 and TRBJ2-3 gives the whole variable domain DTGVSQNPRHKITKRGQNVTFRCDPISEHNRLYWYRQTLGQGPEFLTYFQNEAQLEKSRLLSDRFSAERPKGSFSTLEIQRTEQGDSAMYLCASSLMRGRTDTQYFGPGTRLTVL.

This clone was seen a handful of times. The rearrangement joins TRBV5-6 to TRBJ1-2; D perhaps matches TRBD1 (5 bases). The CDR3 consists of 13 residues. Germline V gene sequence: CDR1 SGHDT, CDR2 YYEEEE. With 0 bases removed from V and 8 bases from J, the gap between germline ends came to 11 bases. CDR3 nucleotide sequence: TGTGCCAGCAGCTTGGCTACAGGCGGAGGCTACACCTTC. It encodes CASSLATGGGYTF. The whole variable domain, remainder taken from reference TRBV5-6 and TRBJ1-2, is DAGVTQSPTHLIKTRGQQVTLRCSPKSGHDTVSWYQQALGQGPQFIFQYYEEEERQRGNFPDRFSGHQFPNYSSELNVNALLLGDSALYLCASSLATGGGYTFGSGTRLTVV.

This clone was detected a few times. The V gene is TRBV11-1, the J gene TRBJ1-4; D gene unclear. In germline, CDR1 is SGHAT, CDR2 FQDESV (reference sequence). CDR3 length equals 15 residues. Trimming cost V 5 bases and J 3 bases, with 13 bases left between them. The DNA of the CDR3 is TGTGCCAGCAGCCCCGAGGGTTCGGCTAATGAAAAACTGTTTTTT. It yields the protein CASSPEGSANEKLFF.

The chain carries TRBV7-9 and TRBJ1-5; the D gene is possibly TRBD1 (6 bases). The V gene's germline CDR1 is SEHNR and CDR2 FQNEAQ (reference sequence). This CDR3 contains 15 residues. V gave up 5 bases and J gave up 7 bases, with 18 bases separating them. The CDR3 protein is CASSPQGNRGQPQHF. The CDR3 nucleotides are TGTGCCAGCAGCCCACAGGGAAATAGGGGACAGCCCCAGCATTTT.

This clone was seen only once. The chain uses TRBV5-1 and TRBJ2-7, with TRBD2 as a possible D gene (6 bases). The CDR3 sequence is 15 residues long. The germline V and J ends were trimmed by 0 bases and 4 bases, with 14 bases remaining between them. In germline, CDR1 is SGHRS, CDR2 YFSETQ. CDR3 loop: CASSLAPGVAYEQYF. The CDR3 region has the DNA TGCGCCAGCAGCTTGGCGCCGGGGGTCGCTTACGAGCAGTACTTC. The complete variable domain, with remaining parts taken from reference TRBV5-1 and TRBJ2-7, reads KAGVTQTPRYLIKTRGQQVTLSCSPISGHRSVSWYQQTPGQGLQFLFEYFSETQRNKGNFPGRFSGRQFSNSRSEMNVSTLELGDSALYLCASSLAPGVAYEQYFGPGTRLTVT.

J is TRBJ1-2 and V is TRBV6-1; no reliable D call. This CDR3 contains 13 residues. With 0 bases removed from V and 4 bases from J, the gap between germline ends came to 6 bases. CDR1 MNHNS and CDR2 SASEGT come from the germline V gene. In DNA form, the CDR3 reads TGTGCCAGCAGTGAAGCTGAACGCTATGGCTACACCTTC. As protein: CASSEAERYGYTF.

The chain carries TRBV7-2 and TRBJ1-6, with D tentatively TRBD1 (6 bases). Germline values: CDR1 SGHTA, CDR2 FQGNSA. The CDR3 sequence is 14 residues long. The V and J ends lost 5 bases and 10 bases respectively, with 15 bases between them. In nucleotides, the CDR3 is TGTGCCAGCAGCCCATCGAGGGGGAGGTCACCCCTCCACTTT. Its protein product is CASSPSRGRSPLHF. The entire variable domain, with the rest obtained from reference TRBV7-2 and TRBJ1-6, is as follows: GAGVSQSPSNKVTEKGKDVELRCDPISGHTALYWYRQSLGQGLEFLIYFQGNSAPDKSGLPSDRFSAERTGGSVSTLTIQRTQQEDSAVYLCASSPSRGRSPLHFGNGTRLTVT.

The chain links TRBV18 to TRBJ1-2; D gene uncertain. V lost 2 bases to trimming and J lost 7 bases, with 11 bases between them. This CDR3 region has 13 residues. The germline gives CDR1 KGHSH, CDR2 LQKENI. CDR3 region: CASSPTSVGGYTF. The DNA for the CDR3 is TGTGCCAGCTCACCAACATCTGTGGGTGGCTACACCTTC.

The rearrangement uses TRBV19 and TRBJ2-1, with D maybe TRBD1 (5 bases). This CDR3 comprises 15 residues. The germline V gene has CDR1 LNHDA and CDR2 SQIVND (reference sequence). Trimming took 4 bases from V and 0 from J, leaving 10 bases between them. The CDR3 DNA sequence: TGTGCCAGTAGTAGAGACAGTAACTCCTACAATGAGCAGTTCTTC. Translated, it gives CASSRDSNSYNEQFF.